One sample yielded the 10 T cell receptor beta chains listed below, sequenced in a study of T cell changes during pregnancy in multiple sclerosis. The method was immunoSEQ multiplex PCR; TCRdb's version includes in-frame clones alone and lacks a portion of them. The sample records over 60,000 clones, 70% to 90% being singletons. The sequenced sample was peripheral blood, obtained in the first trimester of pregnancy. The receptors derive from a female donor with multiple sclerosis, enrolled in a pregnancy study.

The chain recombines TRBV4-2 with TRBJ2-7, with 12 bases that match TRBD2. Germline V CDR1 and CDR2: LGHNA, YNFKEQ. The junction had 8 bases not matched to a gene; V was cut back by 3 bases and J by 5 bases. The CDR3 sequence is 16 residues long. The CDR3 here is CASSQGTSGGSHEQYF. Here the CDR3 DNA reads TGTGCCAGCAGCCAGGGTACTAGCGGGGGGTCCCACGAGCAGTACTTC.

The rearrangement joins TRBV5-4 to TRBJ2-7, with D unclear. This CDR3 region has 12 residues. V lost 0 bases and J lost 7, with 8 bases in between. The germline V gene encodes CDR1 SGHNT and CDR2 YYREEE (reference sequence). The CDR3 sequence is CASSLVAEEQYF. The CDR3 bases are TGTGCCAGCAGCTTGGTAGCAGAAGAGCAGTACTTC.

The V and J genes are TRBV4-2 and TRBJ1-2, with D perhaps matching TRBD1 (6 bases). This CDR3 has 15 residues. V lost 1 base to trimming and J lost 2 bases, with 11 bases between them. Germline V CDR1 and CDR2: LGHNA, YNFKEQ. CDR3 in amino acids: CASSQAGGGNYGYTF. The CDR3 DNA reads TGTGCCAGCAGCCAAGCGGGAGGGGGGAACTATGGCTACACCTTC.

The chain links TRBV2 to TRBJ1-5, with no clear D. The CDR3 runs 11 residues. Germline V CDR1 and CDR2: SNHLY, FYNNEI. Trimming cost V 5 bases and J 5 bases, with 4 bases left between them. This CDR3 is CASSRDQPQHF. The CDR3 bases are TGTGCCAGCAGTCGAGATCAGCCCCAGCATTTT.

The rearrangement joins TRBV7-3 to TRBJ2-3; tentatively, D is TRBD2 (6 bases). V shed 1 base and J shed 3 bases, with 14 bases lying between them. Germline V gene sequence: CDR1 SGHTA, CDR2 FQGTGA. This CDR3 region has 16 residues. The CDR3 spells CASSLRGDGVTDTQYF. CDR3 DNA sequence: TGTGCCAGCAGCTTAAGGGGGGATGGAGTAACAGATACGCAGTATTTT.

The chain is built from TRBV28 and TRBJ1-5; no clear D. The CDR3 is made up of 20 amino acids. The germline V and J ends were trimmed by 3 bases and 2 bases, with 26 bases remaining between them. Per germline, CDR1 MDHEN and CDR2 SYDVKM. The CDR3 DNA is TGTGCCAGCAGTTTCCCCCCCGCAAGAGGGTCTGTAGATCGCAATCAGCCCCAGCATTTT. As protein: CASSFPPARGSVDRNQPQHF.

V is TRBV6-6 and J is TRBJ1-3, with a weak D call TRBD1 (5 bases). Germline V gives CDR1 MNHNY, CDR2 SVGAGI (reference sequence). Trimming removed 2 bases at V and 0 bases at J, with 11 bases between. The CDR3 is 16 amino acids. CDR3 nucleotide sequence: TGTGCCAGCAGTTACGTGAACCAGGGCTCTGGAAACACCATATATTTT. It encodes CASSYVNQGSGNTIYF.

J is TRBJ2-1 and V is TRBV27; 8 nucleotides line up with TRBD1. The CDR3 is 13 residues long. The V gene's germline CDR1 is MNHEY and CDR2 SMNVEV (reference sequence). V lost 5 bases to trimming and J lost 6 bases; unmatched junction nucleotides: 3. The CDR3 nucleotides are TGTGCCAGCAGTACTACAGGGGGCAATGAGCAGTTCTTC. Its translation: CASSTTGGNEQFF.

The chain couples TRBV27 to TRBJ1-2; TRBD1 matches at 8 bases. This CDR3 has 15 amino acids. Germline loops: CDR1 MNHEY, CDR2 SMNVEV (reference sequence). V lost 3 bases and J lost 4; bases outside the gene matches: 7. The CDR3 DNA follows: TGTGCCAGCAGTTTCAGCACAGGGGGTCGCTATGGCTACACCTTC. It encodes CASSFSTGGRYGYTF.

The V gene is TRBV19, the J gene TRBJ2-3, with D tentatively TRBD1 (6 bases). The germline V gene has CDR1 LNHDA and CDR2 SQIVND (reference sequence). The CDR3 covers 19 residues. The V end lost 6 bases, the J end lost 4 bases, and 29 bases lay between the germline ends. CDR3 sequence (DNA): TGTGCCAGTAGGACCGAGGGGGACCCCTTCGTTATAGCACCAGATACGCAGTATTTT. It yields the protein CASRTEGDPFVIAPDTQYF.